This TCR beta chain was identified during a study of PD-1 blockade in classical Hodgkin lymphoma (dated by TCRdb to 2019 to 2021). Notes on the research overall: Nivolumab dosing was 3 mg/kg intravenously every 2 weeks, continuing until either disease progression or unacceptable toxicity. The study used CyTOF and TCR beta sequencing to define a peripheral blood immune signature of response to PD-1 blockade in classical Hodgkin lymphoma.

V loses 6 bases of germline sequence and J loses 3 bases, and the interval between the two ends is 15 bases. Taken from cysteine to phenylalanine, the CDR3 has 14 residues. The DNA shown is the 42-base CDR3, in frame from base 1. Taken from the germline V gene, the CDR1 and CDR2 loops are MGHRA and YSYEKL. The Qiagen DNeasy kit was used to extract genomic DNA both from unsorted PBMCs and from the negatively selected CD4+ and CD8+ fractions. Using primers that anneal to V and J segments, immunoSEQ multiplex PCR amplified the TCR beta CDR3 regions. Amplification bias was minimized using a synthetic immune receptor repertoire, and residual bias was removed computationally after sequencing. Per the authors' processing: Custom Python scripts were used to quantify repertoire diversity as the Shannon entropy index. Unsorted, CD4+ and CD8+ repertoires were analyzed separately, except for combined analyses in which CD4+ and CD8+ sequences were merged in silico. Clonal expansion was defined as a frequency increase of at least 2-fold after treatment compared with C1D1, and clones undetected at baseline were assigned a pseudocount of 0.5. Clones with 0 or 1 copy at C1D1 were classified as singleton clones, and clones with 2 or more copies were classified as non-singleton clones. Clones expanded in unsorted samples were annotated as CD4+, CD8+ or unknown by matching protein sequences in sorted samples from the same patient. Wilcoxon tests on paired samples were used to test diversity changes from C1D1 to C4D1. What TCRdb holds here is the immuneACCESS table cut down to in-frame rearrangements. Part of the clones is not present; checked against another copy, under half of the missing clones reflect an unresolved V gene, and the others are unexplained. V and J calls and clone size are copied from that table; D and trimming were computed from the DNA. The sample records about 30,000 clones, 88% of which are singletons. The ten top clones hold 6% to 8% of the sample.

The time point label here, explained by the study, means: cycle 1 day 1 (C1D1), immediately before nivolumab initiation. All trial patients had relapsed after autologous stem cell transplantation, with cohorts A, B and C differing in prior brentuximab vedotin exposure. A Miltenyi CD8+ T cell isolation kit was used for magnetic negative selection to purify CD8+ T cells from thawed PBMCs. A total of over 55 patients with relapsed/refractory classical Hodgkin lymphoma made up the trial cohort, and each patient's best overall response was complete response, partial response or progressive disease. In the multi-cohort phase II CheckMate 205 trial, trial patients received single-agent nivolumab. An independent review committee assessed best overall response by applying the 2007 International Working Group response criteria. Trial PBMCs were collected just before the start of nivolumab (C1D1) and during therapy at cycle 2 day 1 and cycle 4 day 1. Peripheral blood was collected in 8 mL Vacutainer Cell Preparation Tubes, from which PBMCs were isolated by centrifugation and then cryopreserved. Purified CD4+ and CD8+ fractions were prepared only for cases in which an additional PBMC sample was available. Magnetically labelled cells were depleted on LS columns in a quadroMACS separator, and the flow-through was collected as the purified fraction.

Broad study findings and their caveats: Lower diversity was observed in patients in whom nivolumab was started less than 1 year after ASCT, and these patients were excluded from later analyses so that confounding by immune reconstitution would be avoided. Baseline TCR diversity was reported to be lower in newly diagnosed patients than in healthy donors, and even lower in relapsed/refractory patients. Among trial patients, those achieving complete response had baseline diversity similar to that of newly diagnosed patients, while diversity was significantly lower in partial responders and progressors. Only a single clinical trial cohort was studied, and what caused the repertoire differences, possibly disease activity or prior therapy, remained undefined. By C4D1, a significant rise was seen in CD4+ TCR diversity but not in CD8+ TCR diversity (p=0.0027 vs p=0.16), and the rise was most apparent among complete responders (p=0.02).

This clone was seen a handful of times. Its antigen is still unknown. Per-base qualities were not stored, and no clone one base away is much larger. This receptor was taken from a human donor with classical Hodgkin lymphoma. The chain employs TRBV4-1 and TRBJ2-7, with the D gene not clear enough to name. The sample in question was CD8+ T cells from blood, obtained at baseline. The CDR3 sequence is CASRRTQGNYEQYF. The sequenced DNA is TGCGCCAGCAGACGGACCCAAGGGAACTACGAGCAGTACTTC.